Following are 3 T cell receptor beta chains from one sample sequenced in a study of T-cell memory formation after mild COVID-19. TCRdb processed the 5' RACE reads anew with MiXCR; each CDR3 protein has one entry. The sample lists just under 550,000 distinct CDR3 sequences; around 20% were seen once. The sample taken for sequencing was PBMCs or a T cell subset sorted from them (not recorded which). Receptors originate from an adult woman who had mild COVID-19 (a few samples of this study predate the infection). Cell type and time point are not known.

This clonotype was picked up a small number of times. V gene TRBV6-6 combines with J gene TRBJ2-7; weak D call: TRBD1 (6 bases). Germline V gene lookup returns CDR1 MNHNY and CDR2 SVGAGI (reference sequence). This CDR3 has 13 residues. V was cut by 11 bases and J by 3 bases, with 17 bases left in between. CDR3 loop: CAGRQDRYYEQYF. In nucleotides, the CDR3 is TGTGCCGGTAGACAGGACCGATACTACGAGCAGTACTTC.

The chain recombines TRBV6-2 or TRBV6-3 with TRBJ2-6; 10 bases fit TRBD2. CDR3 length equals 15 residues. With 8 bases clipped from V and 3 bases from J, the junction kept 4 bases outside the gene matches. Per germline, CDR1 MNHEY and CDR2 SVGEGT. In DNA form, the CDR3 reads TGTGCCAGCGGTGCTAGCGGGAGTGGGGCCAACGTCCTGACTTTC. Its protein is CASGASGSGANVLTF.

This clonotype turned up a few times. This rearrangement joins TRBV4-1 to TRBJ1-2; D ambiguous. Trimming pared 6 bases from V and 4 bases from J, leaving 12 bases between. This CDR3 region has 13 residues. Per the germline V gene, CDR1 is MGHRA and CDR2 is YSYEKL. CDR3 amino acids: CASSNPDSYGYTF. DNA for the CDR3: TGCGCCAGCAGTAACCCGGATTCCTATGGCTACACCTTC.